This T cell receptor (beta chain) stems from a study of cytomegalovirus exposure and HLA in healthy donors. Study findings and constraints: The authors later linked a missense DCLRE1C variant to TCR beta V- and J-gene trimming.

With 60 Vbeta and 13 Jbeta primers, the PCR was carried out. Method: immunoSEQ multiplex PCR; TCRdb's copy keeps in-frame clones and lacks some. This table holds roughly 150,000 clones, almost 85% found once. This CDR3 is built from 11 residues. The germline V gene has CDR1 SEHNR and CDR2 FQNEAQ (reference sequence). V was trimmed by 4 bases and J by 8 bases, leaving 6 bases between them. Points on this clone: The antigen remains unidentified.

The specimen was PBMCs. The V and J genes are TRBV7-9 and TRBJ2-1, with no clear D. The receptor was isolated from a man aged 25 to 40 in good health and CMV-seronegative. The CDR3 nucleotides are TGTGCCAGCAGCTCCTCCTATGAGCAGTTCTTC. It specifies CASSSSYEQFF.